This TCR beta chain was sequenced during a study of shared clonotypes between healthy human individuals. The study's findings and limits: Estimated richness was generally greater in naive than memory subsets.

On this clone: Its antigen is undetermined.

V shed 6 bases, J shed 0 bases, and the junction held 18 bases outside the gene matches. The CDR3 runs 18 residues. Germline-derived CDR1 and CDR2 are SQVTM and ANQGSEA. TCRdb's copy holds only in-frame clones and misses some; the assay was immunoSEQ multiplex PCR. This sample carries over 2,000,000 clones, over 85% of them seen once, and the ten largest clones take around 1.8%. It was CD45RO-negative cells, positively selected for CCR7, that made up naive CD8 cells, with terminally differentiated effector memory CD45RA+ cells excluded. The source is a man in his late teens or twenties in good health. Some clones in this sample may be carry-over from other donors' samples. Specimen: naive CD8+ T cells from PBMCs. This sequence joins TRBV29-1 and TRBJ1-1, with TRBD1 matching 8 bases. The CDR3 sequence: CSVVPGGTGLRVNTEAFF. In DNA form, the CDR3 reads TGCAGCGTCGTCCCTGGGGGGACAGGCCTCAGGGTGAACACTGAAGCTTTCTTT.